The rows below give T cell receptor beta chains drawn from one sample of a study of blood T cell repertoires in COVID-19. Some clones are missing from TCRdb's copy, which holds only in-frame ones; the method was immunoSEQ multiplex PCR. The table lists about 140,000 clones, 60% to 85% of them singletons. Sequenced input: peripheral blood. All receptors come from a man between 45 and 60 years old with acute or convalescent COVID-19. Each CDR3 is given without its conserved first and last residue.

v_call	j_call	cdr3_aa
TRBV5-1	TRBJ2-1	ASSPRTSPNEQF
TRBV29-1	TRBJ1-2	SVGPGGGVMSNYGYT
TRBV9	TRBJ1-3	ASSPRDRDSGNTIY
TRBV7-9	TRBJ1-6	ASSPGQGGNSPLH
TRBV13	TRBJ2-3	ASSPTWDSYTDTQY
TRBV5-1	TRBJ1-1	ASSLSGLTPEAF
TRBV18	TRBJ1-1	ASSSGGKGTEAF
TRBV5-1	TRBJ1-2	ASSLAQPSNVYGYT
TRBV19	TRBJ1-1	ASNPGRQHGEAF
TRBV29-1	TRBJ2-3	SVDSFSIPSTDTQY
TRBV9	TRBJ1-1	ASSVATQGEAF
TRBV5-1	TRBJ2-3	ASSPRLAGGPSTDTQY
TRBV6-1	TRBJ1-1	ASSGALGGDTEAF
TRBV5-6	TRBJ1-6	ASSLVERQGNSPLH
TRBV14	TRBJ2-5	ASSRSGGAETQY
TRBV5-1	TRBJ1-1	ASSLSPGVTNTEAF
TRBV6-1	TRBJ2-1	ASSETGTGVGNEQF
TRBV30	TRBJ1-5	AWSPQLHQPQH
TRBV5-1	TRBJ2-7	ASSPRTPTPYEQY
TRBV24-1	TRBJ2-2	ATSENRLGTGELF
TRBV12-3/TRBV12-4	TRBJ1-3	ASRSTAGNTIY
TRBV12-3/TRBV12-4	TRBJ1-1	ASSSPTRSEAF
TRBV7-2	TRBJ2-3	ASSLGTPRVDTQY
TRBV19	TRBJ2-5	ASKGLAEETQY
TRBV12-3/TRBV12-4	TRBJ2-1	ASSLNQYNEQF
TRBV5-6	TRBJ1-3	ASSSSGPNTIY
TRBV3-1/TRBV3-2	TRBJ2-1	ASSQVSGVGSYNEQF
TRBV13	TRBJ1-4	ASSLGTGGGEKLF
TRBV5-5	TRBJ2-5	ASIPRPGLAGETQY
TRBV27	TRBJ2-1	ASSLSWVGPANEQF
TRBV6-2/TRBV6-3	TRBJ1-6	ASSSEGGYNSPLH
TRBV5-4	TRBJ2-4	ASSLEPGFKNIQY
TRBV29-1	TRBJ1-2	SVEGDRGENYGYT
TRBV2	TRBJ2-3	ASSDRGGDGSDTQY
TRBV19	TRBJ2-5	ASSIQRGGEETQY
TRBV2	TRBJ1-4	ASRGQGGEKLF
TRBV11-2	TRBJ1-1	ASSLTGGDTEAF
TRBV6-5	TRBJ2-5	ASKVGETQY
TRBV9	TRBJ2-1	ASSVGGSGRSSYNEQF
TRBV19	TRBJ2-2	ASRDRGATGELF
TRBV6-1	TRBJ2-3	ASSEAGTGTDTQY
TRBV19	TRBJ2-5	ASSIVSGIGETQY
TRBV18	TRBJ1-3	ASSPSQGGTGNTIY
TRBV9	TRBJ1-1	ASSVGNMGGIEAF
TRBV28	TRBJ1-6	ASSQGGQGFNSPLH
TRBV5-8	TRBJ2-2	ASSLAFSGPGGELF
TRBV3-1/TRBV3-2	TRBJ1-3	ASSRDSSTGNTIY
TRBV7-3	TRBJ1-1	ASSLTGASTEAF